This T cell receptor (beta chain) was identified during a study of T cells in Graves' hyperthyroidism and ophthalmopathy (dated 2019 in TCRdb). Context from the whole study: Peripheral blood was sampled at the time of initial diagnosis, prior to any treatment. To identify TCR V-J signatures that set the groups apart, the researchers used a discovery cohort of 90 to 100 patients, made up of around 42 with Graves' ophthalmopathy and 55 to 65 with stable Graves' hyperthyroidism. Prospective prediction of ophthalmopathy was tested in an independent validation cohort of approximately 19 hyperthyroidism patients and roughly 16 patients who later progressed to ophthalmopathy. The approximately 100 discovery patients were divided at random into training and test sets in a 7:3 ratio. Thyroid tissue and blood T-cell repertoires from more than 5 Graves' hyperthyroidism patients were also compared in the study. After blood sampling, hyperthyroidism patients were treated with methimazole at a starting dose of 30 mg daily, and ophthalmopathy patients were treated with high-dose intravenous methylprednisolone. The paper reports TCR Vbeta CDR3 sequencing of roughly 140 peripheral blood samples: around 45 ophthalmopathy, about 75 hyperthyroidism and approximately 17 progressor patients.

The hyperthyroidism patients were between 18 and 65 years old and newly diagnosed, with a disease duration of less than 2 months. The study excluded patients with uncontrolled infections, other autoimmune diseases, pregnancy or lactation. Diagnoses were based on clinical symptoms, serum thyroxine and TRAb, thyroid ultrasound and orbital computed tomography. For progressor patients, blood was drawn at the first diagnosis of hyperthyroidism, before any ophthalmopathy symptoms had appeared. PBMCs were isolated from 8 to 10 ml of fresh peripheral blood by Ficoll-Paque density gradient centrifugation. Progressor patients were first diagnosed with Graves' hyperthyroidism and then developed ophthalmopathy during follow-up. Total RNA was extracted with Trizol reagent, and quality was checked on an Agilent 2100 Bioanalyzer. Overall study outcomes, separate from this receptor: Most expanded thyroid clonotypes (frequency above 0.001) were also detected in blood, suggesting blood repertoires may reflect thyroid immune responses. No statistical method was used to fix the sample size in advance, and group allocation was not hidden from the investigators. In cross-validation, a model built on a 13 V-J signature told ophthalmopathy apart from stable hyperthyroidism with 87.88% sensitivity and approximately 84% specificity, and in testing the same model reached 80%/75%. In validation, progression to ophthalmopathy was predicted by the model with 70.59% sensitivity and 72% to 85% specificity, a median of approximately 7.1 months before onset.

The TCR beta CDR3 regions were amplified from RNA transcripts. For the first round of RT-PCR on the TCR CDR3, the HTBI primer set was used together with the Qiagen OneStep RT-PCR kit. Libraries were constructed in a second round of multiplex PCR, after which size selection and purification were carried out. Paired-end sequencing of the libraries was performed with 100 bp reads on an Illumina HiSeq2000. In the source study's methods: Raw data were processed with SOAPnuke, discarding reads with adapters, uncalled bases, mean Phred below 15, or no exact constant-primer or identifier match. High-quality paired reads were merged using COPE v1.2.5, and each unique nucleotide sequence was defined as a clonotype. Clonotypes were aligned to IMGT TRBV, TRBD and TRBJ reference segments using MiTCR v1.1. Analysis was restricted to V-J combinations with a frequency above 0.0001, which covered 99.2% of repertoires. The TCS score was defined as the ratio of F50 (clonal expansion) to E x V (chaos), calculated using BLOSUM62-based TCRdist between CDR3 peptides within each V-J. Welch's t-statistics and random forest reduced around 510 V-J features to 13, which were used in a naive Bayes classifier (R e1071). The public reads were reprocessed in TCRdb via fastp at Q25 and MiXCR, keeping in-frame beta chains. Rows are unified per CDR3 protein, each entry keeping the most common DNA and genes. For this entry, the V and J calls and clone size follow TCRdb and not the study's own pipeline. Within this sample are approximately 400,000 distinct CDR3 sequences, with 15% to 18% of them counted one time only. Approximately 30% of the sample is taken by the ten largest.

The CDR3 sequence holds 14 residues, the cysteine and phenylalanine included. Only the CDR3 portion is preserved as DNA: 42 bases, with reading frame beginning at the first base. Cut back by 1 base and 0 bases, the V and J ends lie 10 bases apart. For CDR1 and CDR2, the germline V gene (reference sequence) lists DFQATT and SNEGSKA. This clonotype was observed at least ten times. Its cognate antigen has yet to be identified. Qualities for individual bases were not recorded, and no much larger clone is one base off. Sequences were obtained from blood. In this chain, TRBV20-1 is recombined with TRBJ2-7; D gene: possibly TRBD2, on 6 matching bases. This clonotype was sampled from a woman between 18 and 30 years old with Graves' hyperthyroidism that later progressed to Graves' ophthalmopathy. This receptor has the CDR3 CSARASDPSYEQYF. Here is the DNA: TGCAGTGCTAGAGCTAGCGACCCCTCCTACGAGCAGTACTTC.